This TCR beta chain was identified during a study of shared clonotypes between healthy human individuals (dated by TCRdb to 2020 to 2021). About the study as a whole: A couple of women and a few men aged 18 to 49 years were included in the cohort. Per donor, three plates each were used for CD4 naive and CD4 memory, two for CD8 naive, and one for CD8 memory. To estimate repertoire size and how much clonotypes are shared between individuals, the study performed deep sequencing of blood TCR repertoires from a few healthy adults. To increase sequencing depth and limit assay-specific biases, different laboratories used diverse techniques to prepare libraries and sequence TCR repertoires. Leukapheresis yielded between about 0.94 and 8.9 billion PBMCs per donor.

TCR CDR3 regions were amplified from genomic DNA by multiplex PCR using the deep immunoSEQ assay. For each cell subset, the extracted genomic DNA was distributed evenly across all wells of several immunoSEQ 96-well plates, and each plate served as one replicate. For sorted subsets, 150 to 200 ng genomic DNA, equal to about 30,000 T cell genomes, was loaded into each replicate PCR. Purified libraries were quantified with a Qubit 3.0 fluorometer, sized on a Bioanalyzer 2100, and re-quantified with the KAPA Library Quantification kit. Each immunoSEQ 96-well plate was sequenced on its own single-read 150-cycle Illumina NextSeq 550 flow cell. In the original analysis: Because the immunoSEQ output included only junctional sequences and no quality scores, the filtering could not be the same as the filtering used for full-length reads. Sequences were annotated with PyIR, a Python wrapper for IgBLAST v1.9, using IMGT germline references to assign V/J genes and CDR3. Any read was removed if the V/J assignment was weak (E-value above 1e-6), the CDR3 was missing, or the read contained stop codons, out-of-frame junctions, or ambiguous translated residues. A V3J clonotype was defined by an identical inferred V gene, J gene, and CDR3 amino acid sequence. To compute the percentage overlap between repertoires, the number of shared unique clonotypes was divided by the size of the smaller repertoire. Repertoire richness was assessed with RTK rarefaction, the Chao1 estimator, and Recon v2.1 estimates of unobserved clonotypes. For all TCRbeta clonotypes obtained by the gDNA method from several donors, generation probabilities were computed with OLGA. In TCRdb, the immuneACCESS table is reduced to in-frame sequences with V and J assigned. These tables do not hold every clone; where another copy was compared, an unresolved V gene accounts for under half, and the others remain unexplained. The V and J calls and clone size are taken from that table; D and trimming were inferred from the DNA. This sample is represented by roughly 810,000 clones; around 96% of them were singletons. The ten largest clones add up to around 0.25% of the sample.

General study outcomes and caveats: The genetic and exposure-history diversity represented was limited by the small number of donors. Sampling was limited to blood, and TCR repertoires in tissue likely differ from TCR repertoires in blood. Incomplete sequencing was indicated by rarefaction of sorted-subset datasets, despite the large sequencing depth. Pairwise subsampling indicated that sequencing depth was expected to affect the degree of clonotype sharing among donors. Compared with non-shared clonotypes, the clonotypes found in all four sorted-subset donors had higher generation probabilities. Sharing across several donors was observed for about 5% of naive CD4, 3.5% of naive CD8, 2% to 2.5% of memory CD4, and around 0.44% of memory CD8 clonotypes. Larger estimated clonotype richness was generally found for naive subsets than for memory subsets.

Concerning this clone: What this receptor recognizes is not known. Base qualities are not at hand, and no much larger clone is one base apart.

Reading the germline V gene (reference sequence) gives CDR1 GTSNPN and CDR2 SVGIG. The CDR3 goes from the cysteine to the phenylalanine over 14 residues. Left in the record is the CDR3 DNA by itself, 42 bases read in frame from the first base. Between the V and J ends, shortened by 0 bases and 6 bases respectively, the junction contains 11 bases. CD8 naive samples were obtained by positive selection for CCR7 among CD45RO-negative cells, yielding a CD45RA+CCR7+ population from which TemRA cells were excluded. Healthy HIV-negative adults with no recently reported acute infections or vaccinations were included as donors. Only Caucasian adults living in Nashville, Tennessee, USA were represented among the donors. After blood collection by leukapheresis, PBMCs were isolated using Ficoll-Histopaque density gradient centrifugation and then cryopreserved in the vapor phase of liquid nitrogen. Purity and quantity of every magnetically sorted T cell population were checked by analytical flow cytometry. From each sorted fraction, genomic DNA was isolated and quantified by UV absorbance on a Nanodrop 2000c.

Recombination connected TRBV30 to TRBJ2-2; the D gene lacks a confident call. Sequenced: naive CD8+ T cells sorted from blood. Per the publication, the cell subset or site label means: CD45RA+CCR7+. This TCR was sampled from a man younger than 45 in good health. The bases are TGTGCCTGGAGTGTGGGCCCCCTCTCCGGGGAGCTGTTTTTT. Its translation is CAWSVGPLSGELFF.